Included here is one T cell receptor beta chain sequence, with context. Its target is not known. This same CDR3 is encoded by further DNA sequences in the sample. Sequencing was at deep level. Here immunoSEQ multiplex PCR was the method, and the copy in TCRdb shows in-frame clones only, minus some. The repertoire includes approximately 980,000 clones, over 75% of them detected once, and approximately 1.5% sits in the top ten. This sample is part of a study of shared clonotypes between healthy human individuals. Study details: Every donor yielded three CD4 naive, three CD4 memory, two CD8 naive and one CD8 memory plate. Study-wide results and limits: In this cohort, only blood was sampled, and tissue repertoires likely differ.

The germline CDR1 and CDR2 sequences are MNHNS and SASEGT. This CDR3 has 13 residues. V was trimmed by 3 bases and J by 3 bases, leaving 8 bases between them. In the CD4+ fraction, cells were divided into CD45RA+ naive and CD45RA-negative memory subsets. The chain couples TRBV6-1 to TRBJ1-2; possible D gene TRBD1, 6 bases. The specimen was memory CD4+ T cells sorted from blood. Subset reported: CD45RA-negative fraction. The sequence derives from a man younger than 35 in good health. The CDR3 DNA reads TGTGCCAGCAGTGAGACAGGAGACTATGGCTACACCTTC. This codes for CASSETGDYGYTF.